The 10 T cell receptor beta chains reported below all come from one sample, sequenced in a study of T cells after posttransplantation cyclophosphamide. TCRdb keeps only in-frame clones here, not all; method: immunoSEQ multiplex PCR. The sample records roughly 19,000 clones, roughly 70% being singletons. Busulfan-fludarabine conditioning, marrow transplant, and cyclophosphamide on days +3 and +4 were administered. Sequenced here: PBMCs, sampled after an allogeneic stem cell transplant with post-transplant cyclophosphamide. The source is a male patient aged 25-45 years who received an allogeneic stem cell transplant from a related donor, was CMV-positive, and had acute GVHD only. Some of the T cells may derive from the graft donor.

V gene TRBV5-1 combines with J gene TRBJ2-3; tentatively, D is TRBD1 (5 bases). Trimming removed 3 bases from V and 5 bases from J, with 13 bases in between. Germline lookup yields CDR1 SGHRS and CDR2 YFSETQ. The CDR3 spans 14 residues. The CDR3 sequence: CASSYQGLVDTQYF. DNA for the CDR3: TGCGCCAGCAGCTATCAGGGTCTAGTAGATACGCAGTATTTT.

This clone occurred a few times. The chain recombines TRBV7-6 with TRBJ1-6, with unresolved D. Germline assignment: CDR1 SGHVS and CDR2 FNYEAQ. The CDR3 is 12 residues long. Between the trimmed V and J ends, which lost 8 bases and 9 bases, there was a span of 11 bases. The CDR3 DNA reads as TGTGCCAGCTCCGGGGATATTTCACCCCTCCACTTT. Translation gives CASSGDISPLHF.

The V gene is TRBV6-5, the J gene TRBJ1-1; 8 bases are shared with TRBD1. This CDR3 is 14 amino acids long. The V gene end was trimmed by 10 bases and the J gene end by 4 bases; junction bases not matched to a gene: 11. Per the germline V gene, CDR1 is MNHEY and CDR2 is SVGAGI. The CDR3 loop is CATVDRGGGTEAFF. The CDR3 DNA follows: TGTGCCACCGTCGACAGGGGCGGAGGCACTGAAGCTTTCTTT.

The chain employs TRBV30 and TRBJ2-7, with D possibly matching TRBD1 (5 bases). Looked up from germline, CDR1 is GTSNPN and CDR2 is SVGIG (reference sequence). With 2 bases removed from V and 3 bases from J, the gap between germline ends came to 17 bases. CDR3 length: 15 residues. CDR3 DNA: TGTGCCTGGAGTTCAGGGCAGACGCAGAACTACGAGCAGTACTTC. It specifies CAWSSGQTQNYEQYF. Full variable domain (rest looked up from reference TRBV30 and TRBJ2-7): SQTIHQWPATLVQPVGSPLSLECTVEGTSNPNLYWYRQAAGRGLQLLFYSVGIGQISSEVPQNLSASRPQDRQFILSSKKLLLSDSGFYLCAWSSGQTQNYEQYFGPGTRLTVT.

This clone was seen only a few times. The V and J genes are TRBV6-1 and TRBJ2-2; D is uncertain. This CDR3 region has 13 residues. The germline gives CDR1 MNHNS, CDR2 SASEGT. V lost 1 base and J lost 5, with 5 bases in between. The CDR3 here is CASSEDRTGELFF. The CDR3 DNA reads as TGTGCCAGCAGTGAAGACAGAACCGGGGAGCTGTTTTTT.

CDR3: CASSWTGGLSSYEQYF. CDR3 coding DNA: TGCGCCAGCAGCTGGACAGGGGGCCTAAGCTCCTACGAGCAGTACTTC. The genes are TRBV5-1 and TRBJ2-7, with TRBD1 identical over 11 bases. The CDR3 is 16 amino acids. V dropped 3 bases and J dropped 0; count of bases not matched to a gene: 5. Per germline, CDR1 SGHRS and CDR2 YFSETQ.

This clone was observed a single time. V and J are TRBV19 and TRBJ2-3; 14 bases agree with TRBD2. The CDR3 covers 16 residues. J gave up 4 bases and V 5 bases, and 5 bases lay outside the gene matches. CDR1 is LNHDA, CDR2 SQIVND, per germline (reference sequence). The CDR3 coding sequence is TGTGCCAGTAGTGACCCGACTAGCGGGGGGGCAGATACGCAGTATTTT. It encodes CASSDPTSGGADTQYF.

V and J are TRBV27 and TRBJ1-2, with a tentative D call TRBD1 (5 bases). The germline gives CDR1 MNHEY, CDR2 SMNVEV (reference sequence). The CDR3 covers 12 residues. The ends were cut back, 8 bases at V and 3 bases at J, with 10 bases in the middle. The CDR3 DNA reads as TGTGCCAGCCGGGGGATGGACTATGGCTACACCTTC. Protein: CASRGMDYGYTF.

This clone turned up a few times. This chain connects TRBV7-2 to TRBJ1-2; 8 bases agree with TRBD1. CDR1 and CDR2 (germline): SGHTA, FQGNSA. V trimming: 5 bases; J trimming: 8 bases; junction bases outside the gene matches: 7. This CDR3 is 13 amino acids long. The CDR3 protein is CASSPQGAGGYTF. CDR3 bases: TGTGCCAGCAGCCCCCAGGGGGCGGGAGGCTACACCTTC.

This chain joins TRBV5-8 and TRBJ1-5; D call uncertain. The CDR3 runs to 19 residues. V was clipped by 0 bases and J by 2 bases, with 21 bases between them. Germline CDR1 is SGHTS and CDR2 is YDEGEE. The CDR3 spells CASSLESGIFFYRNQPQHF. In DNA form, the CDR3 reads TGTGCCAGCAGCTTGGAGTCGGGGATATTCTTTTATCGCAATCAGCCCCAGCATTTT.